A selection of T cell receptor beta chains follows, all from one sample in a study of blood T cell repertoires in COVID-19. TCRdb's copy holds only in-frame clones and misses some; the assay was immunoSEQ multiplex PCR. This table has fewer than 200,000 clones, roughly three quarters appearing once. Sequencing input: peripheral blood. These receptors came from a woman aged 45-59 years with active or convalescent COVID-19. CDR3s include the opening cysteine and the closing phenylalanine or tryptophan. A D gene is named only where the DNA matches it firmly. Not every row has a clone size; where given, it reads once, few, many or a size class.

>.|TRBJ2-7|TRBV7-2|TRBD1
CASRPPGTGSYEQYF
TGTGCCAGCAGACCTCCCGGGACAGGGTCCTACGAGCAGTACTTC
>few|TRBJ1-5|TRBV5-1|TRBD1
CASSLGTGISNQPQHF
TGCGCCAGCAGCTTGGGGACAGGGATTAGCAATCAGCCCCAGCATTTT
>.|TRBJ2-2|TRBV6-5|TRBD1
CASSFGTGGPGELFF
TGTGCCAGCAGTTTCGGGACAGGGGGCCCCGGGGAGCTGTTTTTT
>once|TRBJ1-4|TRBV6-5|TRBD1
CACARDRGNEKLFF
TGTGCCTGCGCCAGGGACAGGGGAAACGAAAAACTGTTTTTT
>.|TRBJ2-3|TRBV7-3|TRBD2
CASSPGLAGGGTDTQYF
TGTGCCAGCAGCCCCGGACTAGCGGGGGGGGGCACAGATACGCAGTATTTT
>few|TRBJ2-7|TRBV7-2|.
CASSSSSYEQYF
TGTGCCAGCAGCTCCAGCTCCTACGAGCAGTACTTC
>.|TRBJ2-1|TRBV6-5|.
CALRGGNEQFF
TGTGCCCTGCGAGGAGGCAATGAGCAGTTCTTC
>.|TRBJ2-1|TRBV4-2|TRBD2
CASSPGTSGKSSYNEQFF
TGTGCCAGCAGCCCCGGGACTAGCGGGAAGAGCTCCTACAATGAGCAGTTCTTC
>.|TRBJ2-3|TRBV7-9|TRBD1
CASSRKRGQLDTQYF
TGTGCCAGCAGCCGAAAGAGGGGACAGTTAGATACGCAGTATTTT
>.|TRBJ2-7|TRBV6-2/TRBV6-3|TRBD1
CASSYRPGQPPLEQYF
TGTGCCAGCAGTTACCGACCGGGACAGCCGCCTTTGGAGCAGTACTTC
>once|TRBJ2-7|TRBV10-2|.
CASSAIFVGEQYF
TGCGCCAGCAGTGCTATATTCGTCGGCGAGCAGTACTTC
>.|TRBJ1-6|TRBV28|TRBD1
CASSLGGQGGSPLHF
TGTGCCAGCAGTTTAGGGGGACAGGGTGGTTCACCCCTCCACTTT
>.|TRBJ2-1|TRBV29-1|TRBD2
CSVEDKASGRDEQFF
TGCAGCGTTGAAGATAAGGCTAGCGGGAGGGATGAGCAGTTCTTC
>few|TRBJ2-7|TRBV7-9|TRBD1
CASSFDRGPYEQYF
TGTGCCAGCAGCTTCGACAGGGGACCCTACGAGCAGTACTTC
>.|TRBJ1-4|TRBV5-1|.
CASSPQQGPTNEKLFF
TGCGCCAGCAGCCCGCAACAGGGACCAACTAATGAAAAACTGTTTTTT
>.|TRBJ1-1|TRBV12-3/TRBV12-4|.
CASSWGDTEAFF
TGTGCCAGCAGTTGGGGGGACACTGAAGCTTTCTTT
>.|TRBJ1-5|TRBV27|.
CASARKGRNSNQPQHF
TGTGCCAGCGCCCGGAAGGGGAGGAATAGCAATCAGCCCCAGCATTTT
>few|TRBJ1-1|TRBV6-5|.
CASRRPGVLNTEAFF
TGTGCCAGCAGAAGACCAGGGGTTCTGAACACTGAAGCTTTCTTT